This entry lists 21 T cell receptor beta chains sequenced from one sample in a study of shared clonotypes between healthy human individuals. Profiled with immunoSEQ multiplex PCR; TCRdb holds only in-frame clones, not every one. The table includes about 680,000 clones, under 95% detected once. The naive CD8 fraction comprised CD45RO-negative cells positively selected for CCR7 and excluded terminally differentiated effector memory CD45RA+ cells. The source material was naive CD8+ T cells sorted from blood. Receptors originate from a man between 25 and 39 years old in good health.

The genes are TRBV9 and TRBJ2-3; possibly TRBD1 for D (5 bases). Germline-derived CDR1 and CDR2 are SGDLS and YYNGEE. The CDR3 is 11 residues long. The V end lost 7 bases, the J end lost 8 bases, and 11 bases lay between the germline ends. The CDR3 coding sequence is TGTGCCAGCGGGGCGAGGAGTACGCAGTATTTT. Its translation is CASGARSTQYF.

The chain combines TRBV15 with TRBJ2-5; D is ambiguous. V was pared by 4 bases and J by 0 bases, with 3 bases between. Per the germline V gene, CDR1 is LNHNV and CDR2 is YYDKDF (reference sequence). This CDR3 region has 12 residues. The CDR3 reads CATSNYQETQYF. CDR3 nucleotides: TGTGCCACCAGCAACTACCAAGAGACCCAGTACTTC. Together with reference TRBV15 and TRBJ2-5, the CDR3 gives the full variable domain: DAMVIQNPRYQVTQFGKPVTLSCSQTLNHNVMYWYQQKSSQAPKLLFHYYDKDFNNEADTPDNFQSRRPNTSFCFLDIRSPGLGDTAMYLCATSNYQETQYFGPGTRLLVL.

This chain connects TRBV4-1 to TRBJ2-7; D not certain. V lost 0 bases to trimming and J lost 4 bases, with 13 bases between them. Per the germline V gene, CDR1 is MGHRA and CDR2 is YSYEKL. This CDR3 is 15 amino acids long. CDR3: CASSQESARSYEQYF. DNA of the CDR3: TGCGCCAGCAGCCAAGAGTCGGCACGGTCATACGAGCAGTACTTC.

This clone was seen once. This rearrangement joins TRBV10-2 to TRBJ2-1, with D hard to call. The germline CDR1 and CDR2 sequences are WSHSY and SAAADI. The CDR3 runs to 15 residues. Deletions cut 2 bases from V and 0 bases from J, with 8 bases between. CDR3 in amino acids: CASSESSSSYNEQFF. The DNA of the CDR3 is TGCGCCAGCAGTGAGAGCTCGAGCTCCTACAATGAGCAGTTCTTC.

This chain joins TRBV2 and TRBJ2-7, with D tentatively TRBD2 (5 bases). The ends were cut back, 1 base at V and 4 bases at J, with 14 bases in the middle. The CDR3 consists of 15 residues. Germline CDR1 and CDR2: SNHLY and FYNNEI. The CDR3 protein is CASSEDLRTAYEQYF. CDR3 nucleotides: TGTGCCAGCAGTGAAGATCTTAGGACTGCATACGAGCAGTACTTC.

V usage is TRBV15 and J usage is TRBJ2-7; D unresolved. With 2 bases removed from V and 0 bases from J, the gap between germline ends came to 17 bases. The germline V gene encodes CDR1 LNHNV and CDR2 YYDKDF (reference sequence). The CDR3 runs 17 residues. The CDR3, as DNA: TGTGCCACCAGCAGAAGCACTAAATACTGGAGCTCCTACGAGCAGTACTTC. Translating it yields CATSRSTKYWSSYEQYF. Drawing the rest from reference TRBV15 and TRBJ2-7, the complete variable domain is DAMVIQNPRYQVTQFGKPVTLSCSQTLNHNVMYWYQQKSSQAPKLLFHYYDKDFNNEADTPDNFQSRRPNTSFCFLDIRSPGLGDTAMYLCATSRSTKYWSSYEQYFGPGTRLTVT.

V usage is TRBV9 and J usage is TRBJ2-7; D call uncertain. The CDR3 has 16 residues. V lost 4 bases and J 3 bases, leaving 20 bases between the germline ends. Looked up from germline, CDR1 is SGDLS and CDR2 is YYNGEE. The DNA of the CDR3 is TGTGCCAGCAGCACCGCGGACGGGTACCGTAACTACGAGCAGTACTTC. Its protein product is CASSTADGYRNYEQYF.

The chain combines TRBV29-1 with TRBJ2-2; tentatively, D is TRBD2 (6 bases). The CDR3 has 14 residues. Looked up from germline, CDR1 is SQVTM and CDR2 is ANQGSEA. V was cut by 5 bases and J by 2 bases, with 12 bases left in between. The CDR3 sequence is CSVNRDSNTGELFF. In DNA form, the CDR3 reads TGCAGCGTTAACCGGGACTCCAACACCGGGGAGCTGTTTTTT.

CDR3 DNA sequence: TGTGCCAGCAGCGTAGGGTATAGCAATCAGCCCCAGCATTTT. It translates to CASSVGYSNQPQHF. The chain carries TRBV9 and TRBJ1-5; D not resolved. V shed 0 bases and J shed 0 bases, with 4 bases lying between them. Germline V CDR1 and CDR2: SGDLS, YYNGEE. The CDR3 spans 14 residues.

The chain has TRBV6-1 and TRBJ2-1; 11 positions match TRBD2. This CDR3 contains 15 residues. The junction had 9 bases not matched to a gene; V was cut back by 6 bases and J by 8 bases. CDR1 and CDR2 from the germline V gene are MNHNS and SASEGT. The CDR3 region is CASRTTSGSRDEQFF. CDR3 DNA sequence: TGTGCCAGCAGAACCACTAGCGGGAGTCGGGATGAGCAGTTCTTC.

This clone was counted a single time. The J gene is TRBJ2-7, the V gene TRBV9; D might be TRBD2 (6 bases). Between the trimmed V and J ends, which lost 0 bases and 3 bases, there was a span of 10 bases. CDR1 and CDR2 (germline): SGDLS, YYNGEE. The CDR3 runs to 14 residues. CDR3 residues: CASSVDGGGYEQYF. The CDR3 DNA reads TGTGCCAGCAGCGTAGACGGGGGAGGCTACGAGCAGTACTTC.

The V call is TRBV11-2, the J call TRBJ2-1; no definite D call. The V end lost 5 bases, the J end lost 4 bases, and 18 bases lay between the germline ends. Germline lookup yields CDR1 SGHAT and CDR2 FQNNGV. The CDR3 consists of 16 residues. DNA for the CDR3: TGTGCCAGCAGCCTCGGACCACGGGCCCAGTACAATGAGCAGTTCTTC. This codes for CASSLGPRAQYNEQFF.

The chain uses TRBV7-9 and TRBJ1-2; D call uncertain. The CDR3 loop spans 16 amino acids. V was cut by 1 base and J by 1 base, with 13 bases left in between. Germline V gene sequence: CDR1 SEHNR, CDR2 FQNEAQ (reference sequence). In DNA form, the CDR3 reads TGTGCCAGCAGCTTAGACGACAATCCATTTAACTATGGCTACACCTTC. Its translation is CASSLDDNPFNYGYTF.

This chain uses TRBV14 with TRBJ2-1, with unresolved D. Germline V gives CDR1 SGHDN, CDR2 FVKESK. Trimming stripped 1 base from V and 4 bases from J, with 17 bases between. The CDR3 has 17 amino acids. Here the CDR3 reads CASSQVPLPQAYNEQFF. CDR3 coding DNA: TGTGCCAGCAGCCAAGTACCGCTTCCCCAGGCTTACAATGAGCAGTTCTTC.

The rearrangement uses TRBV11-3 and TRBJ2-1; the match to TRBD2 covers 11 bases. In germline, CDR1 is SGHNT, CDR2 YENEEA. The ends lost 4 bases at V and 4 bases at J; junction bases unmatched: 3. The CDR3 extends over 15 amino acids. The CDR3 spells CASSSTSGSYNEQFF. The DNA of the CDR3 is TGTGCCAGCAGCTCCACTAGCGGGAGTTACAATGAGCAGTTCTTC.

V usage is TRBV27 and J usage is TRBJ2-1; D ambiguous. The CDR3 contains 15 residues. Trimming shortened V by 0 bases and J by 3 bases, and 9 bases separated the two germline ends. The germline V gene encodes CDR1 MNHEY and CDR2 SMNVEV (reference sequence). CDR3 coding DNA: TGTGCCAGCAGTTTATCCTCTCTACGCTACAATGAGCAGTTCTTC. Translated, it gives CASSLSSLRYNEQFF.

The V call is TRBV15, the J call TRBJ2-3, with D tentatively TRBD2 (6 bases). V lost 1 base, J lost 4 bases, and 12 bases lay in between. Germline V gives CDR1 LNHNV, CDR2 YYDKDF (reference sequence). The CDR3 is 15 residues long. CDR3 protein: CATSRAPGDSDTQYF. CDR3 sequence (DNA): TGTGCCACCAGCAGAGCCCCGGGAGACTCAGATACGCAGTATTTT. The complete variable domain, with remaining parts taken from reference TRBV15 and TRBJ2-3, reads DAMVIQNPRYQVTQFGKPVTLSCSQTLNHNVMYWYQQKSSQAPKLLFHYYDKDFNNEADTPDNFQSRRPNTSFCFLDIRSPGLGDTAMYLCATSRAPGDSDTQYFGPGTRLTVL.

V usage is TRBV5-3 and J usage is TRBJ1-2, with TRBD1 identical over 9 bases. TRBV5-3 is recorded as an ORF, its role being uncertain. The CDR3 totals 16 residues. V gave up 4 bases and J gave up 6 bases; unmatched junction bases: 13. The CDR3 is CARSQDTPGQGNGYTF. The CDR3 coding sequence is TGTGCCAGAAGCCAAGATACGCCGGGACAGGGTAATGGCTACACCTTC.

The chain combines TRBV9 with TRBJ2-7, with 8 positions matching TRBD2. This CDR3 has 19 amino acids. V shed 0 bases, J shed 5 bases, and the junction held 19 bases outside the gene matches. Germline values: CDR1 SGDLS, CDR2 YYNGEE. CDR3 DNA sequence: TGTGCCAGCAGCGTAGGCGGGGGGTATCAGGCGGGAGCCCTTAACGAGCAGTACTTC. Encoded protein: CASSVGGGYQAGALNEQYF.

The DNA for the CDR3 is TGTGCCAGCAGCTTGGCCGAGGGCCTTACCTACAATGAGCAGTTCTTC. Its protein product is CASSLAEGLTYNEQFF. The rearrangement links TRBV5-5 to TRBJ2-1, with D perhaps matching TRBD2 (5 bases). CDR3 length: 16 amino acids. CDR1 is SGHKS and CDR2 is YYEKEE in the germline V gene (reference sequence). V lost 0 bases and J 2 bases, leaving 12 bases between the germline ends.

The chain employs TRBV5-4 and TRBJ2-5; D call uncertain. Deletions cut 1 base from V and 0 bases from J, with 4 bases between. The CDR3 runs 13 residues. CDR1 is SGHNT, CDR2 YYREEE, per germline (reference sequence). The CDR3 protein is CASSLRYQETQYF. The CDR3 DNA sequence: TGTGCCAGCAGCTTGAGGTACCAAGAGACCCAGTACTTC.